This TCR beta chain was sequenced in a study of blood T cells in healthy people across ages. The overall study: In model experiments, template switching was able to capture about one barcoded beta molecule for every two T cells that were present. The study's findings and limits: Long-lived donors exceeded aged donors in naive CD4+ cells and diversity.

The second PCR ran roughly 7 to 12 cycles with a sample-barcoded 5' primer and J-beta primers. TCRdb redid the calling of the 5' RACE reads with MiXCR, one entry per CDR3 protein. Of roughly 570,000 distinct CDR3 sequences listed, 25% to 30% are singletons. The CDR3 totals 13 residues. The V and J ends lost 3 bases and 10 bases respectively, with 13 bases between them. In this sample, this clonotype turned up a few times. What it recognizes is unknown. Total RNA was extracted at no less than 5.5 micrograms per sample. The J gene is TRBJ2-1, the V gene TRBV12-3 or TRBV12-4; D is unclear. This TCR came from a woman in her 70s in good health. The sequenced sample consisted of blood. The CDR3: CASSLSSRVEQFF. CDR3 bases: TGTGCCAGCAGTTTGAGTTCCCGGGTCGAGCAGTTCTTC.